The 21 T cell receptor beta chains below come from one sample, sequenced in a study of CD8+CD57+ T cells in acquired aplastic anemia. Genomic DNA was employed as the template in profiling TCR beta VDJ and CDR3. TCRdb reprocessed the reads via MiXCR and lists one record per CDR3 protein. The sample contains around 210,000 distinct CDR3 sequences, 50% to 70% of which appear only once. It was patients with CD8+CD57+ cell expansion by flow cytometry who were chosen for sequencing. The sequencing sample was made of sorted CD4+, CD8+, or CD8+CD57+ T cells (not recorded which) from PBMCs. The receptors come from a human donor with aplastic anemia.

V usage is TRBV4-1 and J usage is TRBJ1-4; D might be TRBD1 (5 bases). The CDR3 loop spans 15 amino acids. Trimming took 0 bases from V and 8 from J, leaving 13 bases between them. Germline V gene sequence: CDR1 MGHRA, CDR2 YSYEKL. The CDR3 bases are TGCGCCAGCAGCCAAGAAGTAGGGGTCCAGGAAAAACTGTTTTTT. This sequence encodes CASSQEVGVQEKLFF.

This clonotype was seen a single time. Compared with germline, one end of the junction differs, possibly owing to a read error. The rearrangement uses TRBV5-1 and TRBJ2-7; D possibly corresponds to TRBD1 (6 bases). CDR3 size: 13 residues. Germline lookup yields CDR1 SGHRS and CDR2 YFSETQ. CDR3 bases: TGTGCCAGCAGCCCAAACTCACAGGGTCAGCAGTACTTC. This gives the protein CASSPNSQGQQYF.

This chain links TRBV5-6 with TRBJ1-6, with a tentative D call TRBD1 (5 bases). This CDR3 is built from 14 residues. Trimming cost V 1 base and J 10 bases, with 12 bases left between them. CDR1 SGHDT and CDR2 YYEEEE come from the germline V gene. The CDR3 region has the DNA TGTGCCAGCAGCTTGCAGGGCCCGGGCTCACCCCTCCACTTT. It specifies CASSLQGPGSPLHF.

This clonotype was found a few times. V is TRBV3-1 and J is TRBJ2-2; TRBD1 is a possible D gene (5 bases). V shed 1 base and J shed 2 bases, with 14 bases lying between them. Germline V CDR1 and CDR2: LGHDT, YNNKEL (reference sequence). The CDR3 contains 17 residues. The CDR3 DNA follows: TGTGCCAGCAGCCAAGCGATTGGACAACCTAACACCGGGGAGCTGTTTTTT. It translates to CASSQAIGQPNTGELFF.

A note on this clonotype: Likely a read error: the CDR3 ends without its conserved phenylalanine or tryptophan. J is TRBJ2-7 and V is TRBV7-3; unclear D gene. The length of the CDR3 is 11 residues. Trimming took off 4 bases at V and 3 bases at J, with 4 bases between the two ends. Looked up from germline, CDR1 is SGHTA and CDR2 is FQGTGA. The CDR3 region has the DNA TGTGCCAGCAGCTCTATCTACGAGCAGTACCTC. It is translated as CASSSIYEQYL.

The V and J genes are TRBV2 and TRBJ2-5, with D hard to call. V dropped 5 bases and J dropped 8 bases, with 18 bases sitting between them. The germline gives CDR1 SNHLY, CDR2 FYNNEI. The CDR3 loop spans 14 amino acids. CDR3 bases: TGTGCCAGCAGTCCAGAGAGTATCAAGAGAACCCAGTACTTC. It translates to CASSPESIKRTQYF.

The V gene is TRBV20-1, the J gene TRBJ2-2, with D unresolved. Germline-derived CDR1 and CDR2 are DFQATT and SNEGSKA (reference sequence). Between the trimmed V and J ends, which lost 2 bases and 8 bases, there was a span of 9 bases. The CDR3 runs 12 residues. CDR3 nucleotides: TGCAGTGCTAGAACGAGTACGGGGGAGCTGTTTTTT. Translating it yields CSARTSTGELFF.

The chain employs TRBV5-6 and TRBJ2-7; 9 bases map to TRBD1. Germline V gene data show CDR1 as SGHDT and CDR2 as YYEEEE. The CDR3 contains 15 residues. V lost 4 bases to trimming and J lost 9 bases; unmatched junction nucleotides: 14. The CDR3 bases are TGTGCCAGCAGCGGCCCGGGACAGGGTACAGATACGCAGTACTTC. Amino acids: CASSGPGQGTDTQYF.

The V call is TRBV11-2, the J call TRBJ2-3, with TRBD1 matching 11 bases. The CDR3 extends over 14 amino acids. In germline, CDR1 is SGHAT, CDR2 FQNNGV. The J segment lost 4 bases and the V segment lost 5 bases, leaving 2 bases of the junction unmatched. CDR3: CASSKGQGADTQYF. The CDR3 coding sequence is TGTGCCAGCAGCAAGGGACAGGGGGCAGATACGCAGTATTTT.

The chain has TRBV2 and TRBJ1-1; TRBD1 is a possible D gene (6 bases). Trimming took 0 bases from V and 0 from J, leaving 8 bases between them. CDR1 is SNHLY, CDR2 FYNNEI, per germline. The CDR3 totals 15 residues. The CDR3 sequence is CASSEAGQLNTEAFF. CDR3 nucleotide sequence: TGTGCCAGCAGTGAAGCTGGACAGTTGAACACTGAAGCTTTCTTT. Full variable domain (remainder filled in from reference TRBV2 and TRBJ1-1): EPEVTQTPSHQVTQMGQEVILRCVPISNHLYFYWYRQILGQKVEFLVSFYNNEISEKSEIFDDQFSVERPDGSNFTLKIRSTKLEDSAMYFCASSEAGQLNTEAFFGQGTRLTVV.

As concerns this clonotype: The junction departs from the called germline gene at one end, perhaps through a read error. V and J are TRBV19 and TRBJ2-1, with 9 bases identical to TRBD2. Per germline, CDR1 LNHDA and CDR2 SQIVND (reference sequence). The CDR3 runs to 15 residues. The DNA for the CDR3 is TGTGCCAGTGGTATAGGCGGGAGGGGTAGAAATGAGCAGTTCTTC. It is translated as CASGIGGRGRNEQFF.

A single count supports this clonotype. The rearrangement joins TRBV7-3 to TRBJ2-7; 7 bases line up with TRBD2. In germline, CDR1 is SGHTA, CDR2 FQGTGA. The length of the CDR3 is 15 residues. V dropped 5 bases and J dropped 1; count of bases not matched to a gene: 8. In nucleotides, the CDR3 is TGTGCCAGCAGCCGCAGCGGGGCAGCGTCCTACGAGCAGTACTTC. Amino acids: CASSRSGAASYEQYF.

The rearrangement uses TRBV20-1 and TRBJ2-1; unclear D gene. The V end lost 4 bases, the J end lost 7 bases, and 11 bases lay between the germline ends. This CDR3 comprises 12 residues. Germline values: CDR1 DFQATT, CDR2 SNEGSKA (reference sequence). The CDR3, as DNA: TGCAGTGCTACCCCCGGTCCTAATGAGCAGTTCTTC. It translates to CSATPGPNEQFF.

Remarks on this clonotype: The CDR3 does not end in the conserved phenylalanine or tryptophan, so this is likely a read error. The chain couples TRBV20-1 to TRBJ1-5; D is unclear. The CDR3 contains 13 residues. Germline values: CDR1 DFQATT, CDR2 SNEGSKA (reference sequence). V was trimmed by 4 bases and J by 2 bases, leaving 9 bases between them. The CDR3 region is CSAMGQGNQPQHS. CDR3 bases: TGCAGTGCTATGGGCCAGGGCAATCAGCCCCAGCATTCT.

The rearrangement uses TRBV11-2 and TRBJ2-3; D is possibly TRBD1 (5 bases). This CDR3 comprises 15 residues. Trimming left V 1 base short and J 0 bases short, with 8 bases between. The germline gives CDR1 SGHAT, CDR2 FQNNGV. In nucleotides, the CDR3 is TGTGCCAGCAGCTTAGGACAGCTAAGCACAGATACGCAGTATTTT. This sequence encodes CASSLGQLSTDTQYF.

For this clonotype: Mismatch with germline at one junction end may stem from a read error. This chain uses TRBV28 with TRBJ2-7; 8 bases map to TRBD1. The CDR3 has 15 amino acids. The germline V gene encodes CDR1 MDHEN and CDR2 SYDVKM. In DNA, the CDR3 is TGTGCCAGCACCCCTCTCCGGGACAGGTCCTACGGGCAGTACTTC. Amino acid sequence: CASTPLRDRSYGQYF.

The rearrangement uses TRBV5-1 and TRBJ1-6; no clear D gene. Germline loops: CDR1 SGHRS, CDR2 YFSETQ. This CDR3 has 12 amino acids. V lost 4 bases to trimming and J lost 6 bases, with 5 bases between them. CDR3 in amino acids: CASSETNSPLHF. In DNA form, the CDR3 reads TGCGCCAGCAGCGAGACTAATTCACCCCTCCACTTT.

This clonotype showed up just a few times. V is TRBV2 and J is TRBJ1-3; D gene uncertain. Trimming took 3 bases from V and 6 from J, leaving 15 bases between them. In germline, CDR1 is SNHLY, CDR2 FYNNEI. This CDR3 has 15 residues. The CDR3 sequence is CASSDGSVLPNTIYF. CDR3 DNA: TGTGCCAGCAGTGATGGGAGCGTTTTGCCAAACACCATATATTTT.

The rearrangement joins TRBV10-3 to TRBJ2-2, with 13 bases identical to TRBD2. The junction had 4 bases not matched to a gene; V was cut back by 6 bases and J by 6 bases. Germline CDR1 and CDR2: ENHRY and SYGVKD. The CDR3 runs to 15 residues. The CDR3 here is CAISRGLAGSGELFF. DNA of the CDR3: TGTGCCATCAGCCGGGGACTAGCGGGATCCGGGGAGCTGTTTTTT.

This chain connects TRBV9 to TRBJ1-4, with unresolved D. CDR1 is SGDLS and CDR2 is YYNGEE in the germline V gene. Trimming left V 3 bases short and J 5 bases short, with 14 bases between. The CDR3 runs to 15 residues. The CDR3 region is CASSGRILGNEKLFF. CDR3 coding DNA: TGTGCCAGCAGCGGCCGAATTCTAGGCAATGAAAAACTGTTTTTT. Supplemented by reference TRBV9 and TRBJ1-4, the full variable domain reads DSGVTQTPKHLITATGQRVTLRCSPRSGDLSVYWYQQSLDQGLQFLIQYYNGEERAKGNILERFSAQQFPDLHSELNLSSLELGDSALYFCASSGRILGNEKLFFGSGTQLSVL.

The V call is TRBV7-6, the J call TRBJ1-4; D is perhaps TRBD1 (6 bases). This CDR3 has 14 amino acids. V was cut by 4 bases and J by 13 bases, with 19 bases left in between. Germline values: CDR1 SGHVS, CDR2 FNYEAQ. CDR3 sequence (DNA): TGTGCCAGCAGCTCGGACAGTACTAACGCCAGACTGTTTTTT. Translation gives CASSSDSTNARLFF.